The T cell receptor beta chain described here comes from a study of Ad26.COV2.S vaccination and SARS-CoV-2 variants. The sample's treatment: approximately 18 received Ad26.COV2.S at low or high dose, single or two shots; about 5 received placebo; per-sample allocation not given. After the first vaccine or placebo injection, samples were drawn on day 63. CDR3 length: 14 residues. V shed 1 base and J shed 6 bases, with 13 bases lying between them. CDR1 is SGHAT, CDR2 FQNNGV, per germline. Some clones are missing from TCRdb's copy, which holds only in-frame ones; the method was immunoSEQ multiplex PCR. Of some 500,000 clones listed, approximately 89% are singletons.

This chain connects TRBV11-2 to TRBJ2-7, with a tentative D call TRBD2 (7 bases). The origin of this receptor is a person between 18 and 65 years old who received the Ad26.COV2.S COVID-19 vaccine or a placebo. The sample was peripheral blood, taken in a trial of Ad26.COV2.S vaccine versus placebo. CDR3 DNA: TGTGCCAGCAGCTTAGGGCGGGGGCTATCCGAGCAGTACTTC. Amino acids: CASSLGRGLSEQYF.